Listed below are T cell receptor beta chains from one sample, sequenced in a study of long-term antiretroviral therapy in people with HIV. Sequencing was performed with immunoSEQ multiplex PCR; in TCRdb, only in-frame clones are kept and a portion is missing. In the table there are roughly 23,000 clones, more than 65% of which are singletons. Sequencing was performed on unsorted PBMCs, taken 0.1 years before starting antiretroviral therapy. The receptors were sampled from a man between 18 and 29 years old with HIV. CDR3s include the opening cysteine and the closing phenylalanine or tryptophan. The order of the fields is clone size, V gene, J gene, D gene, CDR3 protein, CDR3 DNA. The D gene is left open where the match is weak. Clone size appears in some rows only: once, few, many, or a class for an expanded clone.

-	TRBV6-5	TRBJ1-2	-	CASSYLGLDGYTF	TGTGCCAGCAGTTACTTAGGGTTGGATGGCTACACCTTC
-	TRBV28	TRBJ2-1	TRBD1	CASSFSFEDRDNEQFF	TGTGCCAGCAGTTTCTCATTTGAAGACAGGGACAATGAGCAGTTCTTC
-	TRBV6-6	TRBJ2-7	-	CASSQGNEQYF	TGTGCCAGCAGCCAGGGCAACGAGCAGTACTTC
-	TRBV27	TRBJ1-1	-	CASSFGSEAFF	TGTGCCAGCAGTTTTGGTAGTGAAGCTTTCTTT
-	TRBV7-9	TRBJ2-7	-	CASSHDIYEQYF	TGTGCCAGCAGCCATGACATTTACGAGCAGTACTTC
-	TRBV5-4	TRBJ1-2	TRBD1	CASTLIGEGGGYTF	TGTGCCAGCACCCTGATAGGGGAAGGGGGCGGCTACACCTTC
once	TRBV30	TRBJ1-5	TRBD1	CACDRDGNQPQHF	TGTGCCTGCGACAGGGATGGGAATCAGCCCCAGCATTTT
-	TRBV2	TRBJ2-7	-	CASRGEAHGEQYF	TGTGCCAGCAGAGGGGAGGCTCACGGCGAGCAGTACTTC
once	TRBV7-8	TRBJ1-4	TRBD1	CASSNYRGLIEKLFF	TGTGCCAGCAGCAACTACAGGGGGCTTATTGAAAAACTGTTTTTT
few	TRBV18	TRBJ1-5	-	CASSPVEDYQPQHF	TGTGCCAGCTCACCGGTGGAGGACTATCAGCCCCAGCATTTT
once	TRBV27	TRBJ2-7	TRBD2	CASSLAGDGYEQYF	TGTGCCAGCAGCTTAGCGGGAGACGGATACGAGCAGTACTTC
-	TRBV19	TRBJ2-7	TRBD2	CASSMLAGAYEQYF	TGTGCCAGTAGTATGCTAGCGGGAGCCTACGAGCAGTACTTC
-	TRBV5-6	TRBJ2-3	TRBD2	CASSQTSHTDTQYF	TGTGCCAGCAGCCAGACTAGCCACACAGATACGCAGTATTTT
-	TRBV5-6	TRBJ2-1	-	CASSLGGNEQFF	TGTGCCAGCAGCTTGGGGGGCAATGAGCAGTTCTTC
-	TRBV6-5	TRBJ2-3	-	CASSYDTTGTDTQYF	TGTGCCAGCAGTTACGATACTACCGGGACAGATACGCAGTATTTT
-	TRBV10-3	TRBJ1-1	TRBD1	CAISLTGDTEAFF	TGTGCCATCAGTTTGACAGGGGACACTGAAGCTTTCTTT
-	TRBV11-3	TRBJ2-7	-	CASSSGGAGEDHEQYF	TGTGCCAGCAGTTCCGGGGGCGCAGGCGAGGATCACGAGCAGTACTTC
-	TRBV2	TRBJ2-1	TRBD2	CASKRAGEWAEQFF	TGTGCCAGCAAGCGAGCGGGAGAATGGGCTGAGCAGTTCTTC
-	TRBV28	TRBJ1-2	-	CASSRGGHSYGYTF	TGTGCCAGCAGTCGGGGGGGGCATAGTTATGGCTACACCTTC
-	TRBV30	TRBJ2-5	-	CAWSVPGSETQYF	TGTGCCTGGAGTGTACCCGGGAGTGAGACCCAGTACTTC
-	TRBV4-1	TRBJ2-3	TRBD2	CASSQVGLAEEYF	TGCGCCAGCAGCCAAGTGGGACTAGCCGAGGAGTATTTT
-	TRBV11-3	TRBJ2-3	-	CASSSPSAGLLTDTQYF	TGTGCCAGCAGCTCTCCCTCGGCGGGGTTACTCACAGATACGCAGTATTTT
-	TRBV5-5	TRBJ1-2	TRBD1	CASSLAGQGARGYTF	TGTGCCAGCAGCTTGGCGGGACAGGGGGCGCGTGGCTACACCTTC
few	TRBV2	TRBJ1-5	TRBD1	CASRMGQLGNQPQHF	TGTGCCAGCAGAATGGGACAGCTTGGCAATCAGCCCCAGCATTTT
once	TRBV18	TRBJ2-2	-	CASSPPQGSRVPNTGELFF	TGTGCCAGCTCACCTCCGCAGGGGAGCAGGGTCCCGAACACCGGGGAGCTGTTTTTT
-	TRBV15	TRBJ2-5	-	CATSGIKKGENLETQYF	TGTGCCACCAGCGGAATAAAGAAGGGGGAGAATCTGGAGACCCAGTACTTC
few	TRBV27	TRBJ1-1	-	CASSPTRVASTEAFF	TGTGCCAGCAGTCCGACACGGGTGGCGAGCACTGAAGCTTTCTTT
-	TRBV15	TRBJ2-5	TRBD2	CATTRGGRLNQETQYF	TGTGCCACCACACGAGGCGGGAGGTTAAACCAAGAGACCCAGTACTTC
-	TRBV15	TRBJ1-1	-	CATSRAGQWNTEAFF	TGTGCCACCAGCAGAGCCGGACAGTGGAACACTGAAGCTTTCTTT
-	TRBV2	TRBJ1-2	-	CAIGHRSNYGYTF	TGTGCCATCGGTCACAGATCTAACTATGGCTACACCTTC
-	TRBV7-2	TRBJ1-2	-	CASSLEAAYYGYTF	TGTGCCAGCAGCTTAGAGGCAGCCTATTATGGCTACACCTTC
-	TRBV18	TRBJ1-2	-	CASSPTVTAENDGYTF	TGTGCCAGCTCACCCACCGTGACCGCCGAGAATGATGGCTACACCTTC
-	TRBV10-3	TRBJ2-1	TRBD1	CAIREGAGLNEQFF	TGTGCCATCAGAGAGGGGGCTGGTCTCAATGAGCAGTTCTTC
-	TRBV27	TRBJ2-1	TRBD2	CASSLTSGSYNEQFF	TGTGCCAGCAGCCTAACTAGCGGGAGCTACAATGAGCAGTTCTTC
-	TRBV7-8	TRBJ2-3	-	CASSLNAGAYTDTQYF	TGTGCCAGCAGCTTAAATGCGGGGGCCTACACAGATACGCAGTATTTT
-	TRBV7-3	TRBJ2-1	TRBD2	CASSPVGGDNEQFF	TGTGCCAGCAGCCCTGTTGGGGGGGACAATGAGCAGTTCTTC
-	TRBV19	TRBJ1-6	-	CASTPGDSPLHF	TGTGCCAGTACACCGGGGGATTCACCCCTCCACTTT
-	TRBV9	TRBJ2-1	-	CASSGSRDGYNEQFF	TGTGCCAGCAGCGGCAGCCGGGACGGTTACAATGAGCAGTTCTTC
-	TRBV6-4	TRBJ2-1	TRBD2	CASSVSGGTYNEQFF	TGTGCCAGCAGTGTTTCGGGGGGAACCTACAATGAGCAGTTCTTC
few	TRBV6-1	TRBJ1-2	TRBD1	CASSEALGGNNYGYTF	TGTGCCAGCAGTGAAGCGTTAGGGGGCAATAACTATGGCTACACCTTC
-	TRBV11-2	TRBJ1-1	-	CASSLVENTEAFF	TGTGCCAGCAGCTTAGTAGAGAACACTGAAGCTTTCTTT
once	TRBV7-2	TRBJ2-3	-	CASSLGLSKYF	TGTGCCAGCAGCCTAGGACTATCCAAGTATTTT
-	TRBV27	TRBJ2-3	-	CASSPIWGADTQYF	TGTGCCAGCAGCCCTATATGGGGAGCAGATACGCAGTATTTT
once	TRBV6-6	TRBJ2-7	-	CASSYLEPSSYEQYF	TGTGCCAGCAGTTACCTCGAGCCGTCCTCCTACGAGCAGTACTTC
-	TRBV6-1	TRBJ1-1	-	CASSVGAFF	TGTGCCAGCAGTGTCGGGGCTTTCTTT
-	TRBV30	TRBJ2-2	-	CAWHNHWSIAGELFF	TGTGCCTGGCACAACCACTGGAGTATAGCCGGGGAGCTGTTTTTT
-	TRBV5-1	TRBJ2-7	TRBD2	CASSGGTSGSYEQYF	TGCGCCAGCAGTGGCGGGACTAGCGGGTCCTACGAGCAGTACTTC
-	TRBV19	TRBJ2-2	-	CASWTRTNPAGELFF	TGTGCCAGTTGGACCCGGACTAACCCCGCCGGGGAGCTGTTTTTT
-	TRBV5-4	TRBJ2-6	-	CASSFSAAFSGANVLTF	TGTGCCAGCAGCTTCAGTGCAGCTTTCTCTGGGGCCAACGTCCTGACTTTC
-	TRBV28	TRBJ2-5	TRBD2	CASSLVGLAGGGRETQYF	TGTGCCAGCAGTCTAGTGGGACTAGCGGGAGGTGGTAGGGAGACCCAGTACTTC
-	TRBV4-2	TRBJ2-3	-	CASSQLADHTDTQYF	TGTGCCAGCAGCCAACTAGCAGACCACACAGATACGCAGTATTTT
-	TRBV7-9	TRBJ1-5	-	CASSLGGAGNQPQHF	TGTGCCAGCAGTTTAGGGGGGGCGGGCAATCAGCCCCAGCATTTT
-	TRBV5-1	TRBJ2-7	TRBD1	CASSPGTGNPYEQYF	TGCGCCAGCAGCCCCGGGACAGGGAATCCCTACGAGCAGTACTTC
-	TRBV7-8	TRBJ2-3	-	CASSFSSGGSTDTQYF	TGTGCCAGCAGCTTTAGTTCGGGCGGTAGCACAGATACGCAGTATTTT